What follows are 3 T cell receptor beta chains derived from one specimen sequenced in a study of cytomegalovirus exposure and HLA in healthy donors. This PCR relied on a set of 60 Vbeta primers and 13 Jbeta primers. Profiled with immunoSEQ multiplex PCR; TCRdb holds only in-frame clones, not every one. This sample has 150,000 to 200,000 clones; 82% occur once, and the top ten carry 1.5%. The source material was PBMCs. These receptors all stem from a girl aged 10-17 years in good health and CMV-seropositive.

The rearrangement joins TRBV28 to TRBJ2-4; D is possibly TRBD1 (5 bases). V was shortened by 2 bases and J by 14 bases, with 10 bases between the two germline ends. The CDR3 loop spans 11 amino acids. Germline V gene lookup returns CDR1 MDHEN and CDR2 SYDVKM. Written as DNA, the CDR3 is TGTGCCAGCAGTTTAATGGGCAGGGAGTACTTC. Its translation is CASSLMGREYF. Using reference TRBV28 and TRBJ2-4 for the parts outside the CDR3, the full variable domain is DVKVTQSSRYLVKRTGEKVFLECVQDMDHENMFWYRQDPGLGLRLIYFSYDVKMKEKGDIPEGYSVSREKKERFSLILESASTNQTSMYLCASSLMGREYFGAGTRLSVL.

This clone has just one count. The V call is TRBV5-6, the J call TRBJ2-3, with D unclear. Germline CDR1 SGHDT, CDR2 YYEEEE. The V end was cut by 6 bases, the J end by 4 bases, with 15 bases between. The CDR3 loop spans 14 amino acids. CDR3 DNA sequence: TGTGCCAGCAACCCCCCTTACGGTTCAGATACGCAGTATTTT. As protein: CASNPPYGSDTQYF.

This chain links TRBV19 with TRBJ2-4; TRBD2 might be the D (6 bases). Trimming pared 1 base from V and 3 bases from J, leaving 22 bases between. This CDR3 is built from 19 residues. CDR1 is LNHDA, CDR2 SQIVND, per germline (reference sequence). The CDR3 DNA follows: TGTGCCAGTAGTATAGGGGGAGGCTGGTTGGAGGTAGTCAAAAACATTCAGTACTTC. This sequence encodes CASSIGGGWLEVVKNIQYF.